Following are 20 T cell receptor beta chains from one sample sequenced in a study of cytomegalovirus exposure and HLA in healthy donors. PCR primers comprised 60 Vbeta and 13 Jbeta primers. Generated by immunoSEQ multiplex PCR, the TCRdb table keeps only in-frame clones and is missing some. The sample gives about 80,000 clones, approximately 71% of which show up once; 7% to 8.5% is in the top ten. What was sequenced was PBMCs. The source is a woman aged 35 to 49 in good health and CMV-seronegative.

The chain is built from TRBV14 and TRBJ1-1; perhaps TRBD1 as D (5 bases). This CDR3 is built from 14 residues. CDR1 is SGHDN, CDR2 FVKESK, per germline. Trimming took 0 bases from V and 6 from J, leaving 11 bases between them. The CDR3 loop is CASSQDPGIPEAFF. The CDR3, as DNA: TGTGCCAGCAGCCAAGATCCAGGGATACCTGAAGCTTTCTTT.

The rearrangement links TRBV29-1 to TRBJ2-3; D might be TRBD1 (6 bases). CDR3 size: 13 residues. Germline V CDR1 and CDR2: SQVTM, ANQGSEA. With 4 bases removed from V and 2 bases from J, the gap between germline ends came to 10 bases. The CDR3: CSVGGRNTDTQYF. The DNA for the CDR3 is TGCAGCGTTGGGGGGCGAAACACAGATACGCAGTATTTT.

The J gene is TRBJ2-5, the V gene TRBV25-1; TRBD2 is a possible D gene (5 bases). The J call is uncertain, as TRBJ2-7 better fits the DNA end. The length of the CDR3 is 15 residues. Germline lookup yields CDR1 MGHDK and CDR2 SYGVNS. This chain's CDR3 is CASSSPVGSLGEQYF. The CDR3 region has the DNA TGTGCCAGCAGTTCCCCGGTGGGGAGTTTAGGCGAGCAGTACTTC.

J is TRBJ1-2 and V is TRBV6-1; the match to TRBD1 covers 8 bases. The CDR3 loop spans 13 amino acids. The trim removed 6 bases at V and 3 bases at J, leaving 3 bases unmatched. Germline CDR1 is MNHNS and CDR2 is SASEGT. This CDR3 reads CASRGGQDYGYTF. The CDR3 coding sequence is TGTGCCAGCAGGGGGGGACAGGACTATGGCTACACCTTC.

The rearrangement uses TRBV2 and TRBJ2-7, with 9 bases lining up with TRBD1. Germline V CDR1 and CDR2: SNHLY, FYNNEI. J lost 7 bases, V lost 9 bases, and 16 bases had no gene match. The CDR3 sequence is 15 residues long. Written as DNA, the CDR3 is TGTGCCAGAAACCTTCCGGACAGGGGCCTACGGGAGCAGTACTTC. Its translation: CARNLPDRGLREQYF. Using reference TRBV2 and TRBJ2-7 for the parts outside the CDR3, the full variable domain is EPEVTQTPSHQVTQMGQEVILRCVPISNHLYFYWYRQILGQKVEFLVSFYNNEISEKSEIFDDQFSVERPDGSNFTLKIRSTKLEDSAMYFCARNLPDRGLREQYFGPGTRLTVT.

The chain couples TRBV7-2 to TRBJ2-3; D remains ambiguous. V was shortened by 1 base and J by 1 base, with 6 bases between the two germline ends. The CDR3 is 14 amino acids. Germline CDR1 and CDR2: SGHTA and FQGNSA. The CDR3 is CASSLGSGTDTQYF. CDR3 nucleotide sequence: TGTGCCAGCAGCTTAGGATCGGGCACAGATACGCAGTATTTT.

V and J are TRBV7-9 and TRBJ1-3, with D hard to call. V lost 4 bases to trimming and J lost 4 bases, with 17 bases between them. Germline lookup yields CDR1 SEHNR and CDR2 FQNEAQ (reference sequence). This CDR3 has 16 amino acids. The CDR3 bases are TGTGCCAGCAGCTCTCCCCCTTATAGTACCGGAAACACCATATATTTT. Encoded protein: CASSSPPYSTGNTIYF. Full variable domain (outside the CDR3, taken from reference TRBV7-9 and TRBJ1-3): DTGVSQNPRHKITKRGQNVTFRCDPISEHNRLYWYRQTLGQGPEFLTYFQNEAQLEKSRLLSDRFSAERPKGSFSTLEIQRTEQGDSAMYLCASSSPPYSTGNTIYFGEGSWLTVV.

This chain joins TRBV18 and TRBJ2-1; 9 nucleotides match TRBD1. Germline CDR1 and CDR2: KGHSH and LQKENI. The CDR3 runs 15 residues. The trim removed 4 bases at V and 4 bases at J, leaving 5 bases unmatched. DNA for the CDR3: TGTGCCAGCTCACAGACAGGGGGGGCTTACAATGAGCAGTTCTTC. Its protein product is CASSQTGGAYNEQFF. The complete variable domain, with remaining parts taken from reference TRBV18 and TRBJ2-1, reads NAGVMQNPRHLVRRRGQEARLRCSPMKGHSHVYWYRQLPEEGLKFMVYLQKENIIDESGMPKERFSAEFPKEGPSILRIQQVVRGDSAAYFCASSQTGGAYNEQFFGPGTRLTVL.

The chain uses TRBV5-1 and TRBJ1-3; the D is unclear. CDR1 is SGHRS, CDR2 YFSETQ, per germline. The CDR3 contains 14 residues. Trimming cost V 6 bases and J 1 base, with 11 bases left between them. The CDR3 DNA is TGCGCCAGCATGTTCTCGGTTTCTGGAAACACCATATATTTT. Amino acid sequence: CASMFSVSGNTIYF.

The chain uses TRBV5-5 and TRBJ2-7, with D hard to call. Trimming cost V 4 bases and J 3 bases, with 5 bases left between them. This CDR3 has 11 amino acids. From germline, CDR1 is SGHKS and CDR2 YYEKEE (reference sequence). The CDR3 region is CASSPHYEQYF. The DNA of the CDR3 is TGTGCCAGCAGCCCCCACTACGAGCAGTACTTC. Complete variable domain (other parts from reference TRBV5-5 and TRBJ2-7): DAGVTQSPTHLIKTRGQQVTLRCSPISGHKSVSWYQQVLGQGPQFIFQYYEKEERGRGNFPDRFSARQFPNYSSELNVNALLLGDSALYLCASSPHYEQYFGPGTRLTVT.

The chain is built from TRBV7-3 and TRBJ2-7, with 8 bases aligning to TRBD1. J gave up 8 bases and V 1 base, and 4 bases lay outside the gene matches. CDR3 length equals 13 residues. Germline CDR1 reads SGHTA; CDR2 reads FQGTGA. CDR3 bases: TGTGCCAGCAGCTTAAACGCCAGGGGGCAGCAGTACTTC. Its protein is CASSLNARGQQYF.

V gene TRBV28 combines with J gene TRBJ1-1; no clear D. There are 15 residues in the CDR3. Germline V gene sequence: CDR1 MDHEN, CDR2 SYDVKM. V dropped 6 bases and J dropped 0 bases, with 14 bases sitting between them. CDR3: CASSQWEGVNTEAFF. The CDR3 nucleotides read TGTGCCAGCAGCCAGTGGGAGGGCGTGAACACTGAAGCTTTCTTT. The whole variable domain, remainder taken from reference TRBV28 and TRBJ1-1, is DVKVTQSSRYLVKRTGEKVFLECVQDMDHENMFWYRQDPGLGLRLIYFSYDVKMKEKGDIPEGYSVSREKKERFSLILESASTNQTSMYLCASSQWEGVNTEAFFGQGTRLTVV.

This clone appeared many times. The chain recombines TRBV6-4 with TRBJ2-3; no reliable D call. CDR3 size: 13 residues. The germline gives CDR1 MRHNA, CDR2 SNTAGT. With 2 bases removed from V and 2 bases from J, the gap between germline ends came to 5 bases. Written as DNA, the CDR3 is TGTGCCAGCAGTGACAGCGACACAGATACGCAGTATTTT. Amino acid sequence: CASSDSDTDTQYF.

The chain links TRBV29-1 to TRBJ2-1; D is uncertain. The CDR3 has 14 residues. Deletions cut 3 bases from V and 5 bases from J, with 14 bases between. Germline assignment: CDR1 SQVTM and CDR2 ANQGSEA. Here the CDR3 DNA reads TGCAGCGTTGACGGCAGGCAGGTGGACAATGAGCAGTTCTTC. Protein sequence: CSVDGRQVDNEQFF.

This sequence joins TRBV6-1 and TRBJ1-2, with D possibly TRBD1 on 5 matching bases. This CDR3 is 14 amino acids long. With 3 bases removed from V and 2 bases from J, the gap between germline ends came to 10 bases. From germline, CDR1 is MNHNS and CDR2 SASEGT. The CDR3 sequence is CASSDRASNYGYTF. The CDR3 DNA follows: TGTGCCAGCAGTGACAGGGCGTCGAACTATGGCTACACCTTC.

The rearrangement joins TRBV5-4 to TRBJ1-1, with TRBD1 as a possible D gene (5 bases). V was cut by 4 bases and J by 4 bases, with 14 bases left in between. CDR1 and CDR2 (germline): SGHNT, YYREEE (reference sequence). This CDR3 region has 14 residues. The CDR3 DNA follows: TGTGCCAGCAGCCTCGACAGTGACAGCACTGAAGCTTTCTTT. Translated, it gives CASSLDSDSTEAFF.

This clone has just one count. The chain has TRBV7-3 and TRBJ1-2, with 9 bases fitting TRBD1. This CDR3 comprises 18 residues. From germline, CDR1 is SGHTA and CDR2 FQGTGA. J gave up 7 bases and V 5 bases, and 20 bases lay outside the gene matches. DNA for the CDR3: TGTGCCAGCAGCCTACACCCGCTTCCGGGACAGGGCACCGGTGGCTACACCTTC. Protein product: CASSLHPLPGQGTGGYTF.

This chain uses TRBV5-5 with TRBJ2-3; TRBD2 agrees at 7 bases. CDR1 and CDR2 from the germline V gene are SGHKS and YYEKEE (reference sequence). The CDR3 contains 15 residues. With V trimmed by 4 bases and J by 5 bases, 10 bases remained unmatched. As DNA, the CDR3 is TGTGCCAGCAGCCTCACAAGCGGGACGCAAGATACGCAGTATTTT. The encoded protein is CASSLTSGTQDTQYF.

This sequence joins TRBV28 and TRBJ1-1; 9 bases are a match to TRBD1. The trim removed 6 bases at V and 4 bases at J, leaving 6 bases unmatched. CDR1 is MDHEN, CDR2 SYDVKM, per germline. The CDR3 totals 14 residues. Written as DNA, the CDR3 is TGTGCCAGCAGACCTACAGGGGGCGGCACTGAAGCTTTCTTT. Amino acids: CASRPTGGGTEAFF.

The V and J genes are TRBV10-2 and TRBJ1-1; 8 bases match TRBD1. Trimming removed 6 bases from V and 2 bases from J; junction bases left unmatched: 5. Germline-derived CDR1 and CDR2 are WSHSY and SAAADI. CDR3 length: 14 amino acids. CDR3 sequence (DNA): TGCGCCAGCAGCCTGACAGGGGAAAACACTGAAGCTTTCTTT. It yields the protein CASSLTGENTEAFF.